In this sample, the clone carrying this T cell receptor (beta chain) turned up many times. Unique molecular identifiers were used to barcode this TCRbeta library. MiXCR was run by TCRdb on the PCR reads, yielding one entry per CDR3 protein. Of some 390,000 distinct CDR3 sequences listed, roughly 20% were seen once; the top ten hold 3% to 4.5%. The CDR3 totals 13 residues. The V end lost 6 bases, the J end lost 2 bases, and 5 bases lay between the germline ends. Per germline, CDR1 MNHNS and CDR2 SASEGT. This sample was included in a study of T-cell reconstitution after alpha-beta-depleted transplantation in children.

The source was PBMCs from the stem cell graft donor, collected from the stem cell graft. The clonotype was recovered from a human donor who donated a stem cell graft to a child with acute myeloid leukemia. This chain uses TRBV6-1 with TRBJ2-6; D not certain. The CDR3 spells CASRTPGANVLTF. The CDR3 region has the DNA TGTGCCAGCAGAACTCCTGGGGCCAACGTCCTGACTTTC.